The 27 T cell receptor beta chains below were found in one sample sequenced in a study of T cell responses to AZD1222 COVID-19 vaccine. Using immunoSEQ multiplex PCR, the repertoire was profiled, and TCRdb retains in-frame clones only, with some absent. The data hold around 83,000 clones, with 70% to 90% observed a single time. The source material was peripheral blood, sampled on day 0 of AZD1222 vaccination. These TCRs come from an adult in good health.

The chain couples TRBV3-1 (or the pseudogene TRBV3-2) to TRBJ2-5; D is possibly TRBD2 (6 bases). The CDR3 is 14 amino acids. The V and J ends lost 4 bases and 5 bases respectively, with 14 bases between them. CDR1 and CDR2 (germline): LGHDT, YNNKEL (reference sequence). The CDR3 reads CASSPTGGRETQYF. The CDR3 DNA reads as TGTGCCAGCAGCCCAACTGGGGGGAGGGAGACCCAGTACTTC.

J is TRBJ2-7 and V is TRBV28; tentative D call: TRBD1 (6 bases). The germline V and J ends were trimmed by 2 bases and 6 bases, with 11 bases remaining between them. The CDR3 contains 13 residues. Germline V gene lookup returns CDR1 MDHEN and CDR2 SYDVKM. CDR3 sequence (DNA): TGTGCCAGCAGTTTACACGGACAGTCCGAGCAGTACTTC. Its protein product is CASSLHGQSEQYF. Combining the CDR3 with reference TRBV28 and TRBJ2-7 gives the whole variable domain DVKVTQSSRYLVKRTGEKVFLECVQDMDHENMFWYRQDPGLGLRLIYFSYDVKMKEKGDIPEGYSVSREKKERFSLILESASTNQTSMYLCASSLHGQSEQYFGPGTRLTVT.

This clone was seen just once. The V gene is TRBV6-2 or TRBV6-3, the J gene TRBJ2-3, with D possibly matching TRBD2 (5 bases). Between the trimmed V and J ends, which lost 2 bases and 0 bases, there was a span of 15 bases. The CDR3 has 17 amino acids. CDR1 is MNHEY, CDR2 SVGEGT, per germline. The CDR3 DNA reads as TGTGCCAGCAGTTACCCCCCCCTAGCTCTTAGCACAGATACGCAGTATTTT. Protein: CASSYPPLALSTDTQYF.

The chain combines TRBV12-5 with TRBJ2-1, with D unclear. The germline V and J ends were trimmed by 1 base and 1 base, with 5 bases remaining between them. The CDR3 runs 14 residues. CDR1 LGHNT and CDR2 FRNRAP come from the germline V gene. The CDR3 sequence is CASGLDSSYNEQFF. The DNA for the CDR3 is TGTGCTAGTGGTTTGGACAGTTCCTACAATGAGCAGTTCTTC.

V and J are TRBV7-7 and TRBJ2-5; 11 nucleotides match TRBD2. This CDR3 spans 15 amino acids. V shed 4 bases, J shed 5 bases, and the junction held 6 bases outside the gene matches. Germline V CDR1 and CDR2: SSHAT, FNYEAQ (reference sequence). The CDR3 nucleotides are TGTGCCAGCAGCTCCGGGACTAGCGGCGGGGAGACCCAGTACTTC. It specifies CASSSGTSGGETQYF.

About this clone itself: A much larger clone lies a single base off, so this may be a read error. The DNA of the CDR3 is TGTGCCAGCAGCGCGACAGGGGACGAGCAGTACTTC. This encodes CASSATGDEQYF. V and J are TRBV2 and TRBJ2-7; 8 nucleotides match TRBD1. Germline V CDR1 and CDR2: SNHLY, FYNNEI. There are 12 residues in the CDR3. The V gene end was trimmed by 6 bases and the J gene end by 5 bases; junction bases not matched to a gene: 3.

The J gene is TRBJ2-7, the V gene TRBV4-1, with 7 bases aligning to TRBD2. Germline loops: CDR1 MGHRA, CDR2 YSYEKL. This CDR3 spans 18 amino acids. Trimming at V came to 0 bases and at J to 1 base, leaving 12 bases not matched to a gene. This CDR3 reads CASSQDPPTTGGSYEQYF. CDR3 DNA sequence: TGCGCCAGCAGCCAAGATCCTCCTACCACCGGGGGGTCCTACGAGCAGTACTTC.

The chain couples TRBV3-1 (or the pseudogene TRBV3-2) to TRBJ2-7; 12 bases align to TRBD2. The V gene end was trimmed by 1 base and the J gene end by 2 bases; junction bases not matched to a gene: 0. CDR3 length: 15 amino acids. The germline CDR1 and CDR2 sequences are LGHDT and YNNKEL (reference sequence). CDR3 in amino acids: CASSQGLAGAYEQYF. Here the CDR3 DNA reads TGTGCCAGCAGCCAAGGACTAGCGGGAGCCTACGAGCAGTACTTC.

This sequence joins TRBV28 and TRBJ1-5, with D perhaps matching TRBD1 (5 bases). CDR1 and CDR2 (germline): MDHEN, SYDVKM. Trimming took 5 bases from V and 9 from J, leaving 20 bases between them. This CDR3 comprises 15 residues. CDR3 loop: CASSRVQGQVSPQHF. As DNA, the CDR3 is TGTGCCAGCAGTCGCGTGCAGGGCCAGGTCTCGCCCCAGCATTTT.

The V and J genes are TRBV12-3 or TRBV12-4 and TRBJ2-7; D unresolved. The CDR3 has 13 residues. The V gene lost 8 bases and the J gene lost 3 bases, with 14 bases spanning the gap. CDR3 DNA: TGTGCCAGCGGGATAAACCTAAACTACGAGCAGTACTTC. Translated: CASGINLNYEQYF.

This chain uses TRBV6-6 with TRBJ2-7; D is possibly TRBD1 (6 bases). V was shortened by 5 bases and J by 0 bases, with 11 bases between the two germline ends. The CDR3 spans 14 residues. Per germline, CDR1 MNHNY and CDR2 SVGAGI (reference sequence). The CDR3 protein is CASSLGGRSYEQYF. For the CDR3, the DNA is TGTGCCAGCAGTCTAGGGGGACGCTCCTACGAGCAGTACTTC.

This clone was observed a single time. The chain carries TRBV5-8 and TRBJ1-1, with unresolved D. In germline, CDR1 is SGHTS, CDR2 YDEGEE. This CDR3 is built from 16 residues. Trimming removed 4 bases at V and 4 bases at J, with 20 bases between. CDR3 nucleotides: TGTGCCAGCAGCGACCCCCGTCGAGGGCTGGGCACTGAAGCTTTCTTT. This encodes CASSDPRRGLGTEAFF.

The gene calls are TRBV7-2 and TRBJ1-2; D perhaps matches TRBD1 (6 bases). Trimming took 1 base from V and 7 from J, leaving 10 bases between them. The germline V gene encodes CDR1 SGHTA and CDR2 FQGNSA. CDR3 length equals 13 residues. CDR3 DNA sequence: TGTGCCAGCAGCTTAGACAGGGACTCTGGCTACACCTTC. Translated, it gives CASSLDRDSGYTF.

CDR3 sequence: CASSIPSRGRNTGELFF. The CDR3 DNA follows: TGTGCCAGTAGTATACCTTCTCGGGGGCGGAACACCGGGGAGCTGTTTTTT. The V call is TRBV19, the J call TRBJ2-2; possibly TRBD1 or TRBD2 for D (6 bases each). The V gene's germline CDR1 is LNHDA and CDR2 SQIVND (reference sequence). The CDR3 has 17 amino acids. V was pared by 2 bases and J by 1 base, with 14 bases between.

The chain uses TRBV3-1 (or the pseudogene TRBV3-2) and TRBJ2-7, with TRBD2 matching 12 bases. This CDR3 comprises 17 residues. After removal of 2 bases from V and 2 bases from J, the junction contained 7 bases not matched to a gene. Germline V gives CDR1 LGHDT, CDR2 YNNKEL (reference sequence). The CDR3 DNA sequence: TGTGCCAGCAGCCAACACCCGGGACTAGCGGGCCCCTACGAGCAGTACTTC. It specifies CASSQHPGLAGPYEQYF.

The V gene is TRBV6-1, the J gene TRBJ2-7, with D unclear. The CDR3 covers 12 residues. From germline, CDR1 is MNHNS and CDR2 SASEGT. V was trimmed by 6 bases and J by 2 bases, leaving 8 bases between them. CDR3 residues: CASRTSTYEQYF. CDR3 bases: TGTGCCAGCAGAACTTCGACCTACGAGCAGTACTTC.

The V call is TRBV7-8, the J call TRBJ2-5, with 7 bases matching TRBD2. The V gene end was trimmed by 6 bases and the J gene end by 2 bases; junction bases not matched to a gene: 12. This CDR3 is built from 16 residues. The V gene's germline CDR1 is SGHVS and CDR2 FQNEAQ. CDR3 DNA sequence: TGTGCCAGCAGGCCTACGGGTGACGGGGGGCAAGAGACCCAGTACTTC. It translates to CASRPTGDGGQETQYF. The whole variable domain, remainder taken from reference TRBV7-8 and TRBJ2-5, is GAGVSQSPRYKVAKRGQDVALRCDPISGHVSLFWYQQALGQGPEFLTYFQNEAQLDKSGLPSDRFFAERPEGSVSTLKIQRTQQEDSAVYLCASRPTGDGGQETQYFGPGTRLLVL.

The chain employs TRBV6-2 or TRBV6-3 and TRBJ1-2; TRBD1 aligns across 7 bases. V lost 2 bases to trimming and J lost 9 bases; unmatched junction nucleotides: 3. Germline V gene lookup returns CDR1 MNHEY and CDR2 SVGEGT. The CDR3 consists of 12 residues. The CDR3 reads CASSYGQVSYTF. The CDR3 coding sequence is TGTGCCAGCAGTTACGGACAGGTCAGCTACACCTTC.

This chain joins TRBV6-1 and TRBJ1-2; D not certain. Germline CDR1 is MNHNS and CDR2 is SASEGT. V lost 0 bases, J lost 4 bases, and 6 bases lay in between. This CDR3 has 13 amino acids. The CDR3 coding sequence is TGTGCCAGCAGTGAAGCTCCCCTCTATGGCTACACCTTC. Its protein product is CASSEAPLYGYTF.

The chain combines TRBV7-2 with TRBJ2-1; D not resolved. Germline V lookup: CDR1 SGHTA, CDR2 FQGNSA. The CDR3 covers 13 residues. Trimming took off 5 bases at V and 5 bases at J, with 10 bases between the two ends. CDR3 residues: CASSKDGDNEQFF. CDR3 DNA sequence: TGTGCCAGCAGCAAGGACGGAGACAATGAGCAGTTCTTC.

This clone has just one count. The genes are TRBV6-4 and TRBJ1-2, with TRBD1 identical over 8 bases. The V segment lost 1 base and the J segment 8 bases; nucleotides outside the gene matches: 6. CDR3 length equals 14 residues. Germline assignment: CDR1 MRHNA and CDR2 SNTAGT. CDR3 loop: CASSDFDRGGGYTF. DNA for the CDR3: TGTGCCAGCAGTGACTTTGACAGGGGAGGCGGCTACACCTTC.

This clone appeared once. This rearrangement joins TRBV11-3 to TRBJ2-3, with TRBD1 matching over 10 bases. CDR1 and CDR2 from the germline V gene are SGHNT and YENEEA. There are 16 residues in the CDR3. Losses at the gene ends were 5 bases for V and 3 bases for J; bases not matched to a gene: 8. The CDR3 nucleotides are TGTGCCAGCAGCGCACGACAGGGGGCTGGAACAGATACGCAGTATTTT. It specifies CASSARQGAGTDTQYF. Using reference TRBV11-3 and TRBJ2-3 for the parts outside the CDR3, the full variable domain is EAGVVQSPRYKIIEKKQPVAFWCNPISGHNTLYWYLQNLGQGPELLIRYENEEAVDDSQLPKDRFSAERLKGVDSTLKIQPAELGDSAVYLCASSARQGAGTDTQYFGPGTRLTVL.

CDR3 DNA: TGTGCCAGCAGCTTAGCGCGTTTACTAGCCGTCACAGATACGCAGTATTTT. Encoded protein: CASSLARLLAVTDTQYF. V is TRBV7-9 and J is TRBJ2-3, with a tentative D call TRBD2 (6 bases). Germline V gene data show CDR1 as SEHNR and CDR2 as FQNEAQ (reference sequence). The CDR3 extends over 17 amino acids. Trimming removed 0 bases at V and 2 bases at J, with 15 bases between.

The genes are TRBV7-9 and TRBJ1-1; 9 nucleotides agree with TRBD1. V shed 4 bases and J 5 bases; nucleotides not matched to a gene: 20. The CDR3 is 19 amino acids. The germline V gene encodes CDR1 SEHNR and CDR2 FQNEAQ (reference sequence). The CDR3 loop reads CASSSLLQGAQGQGTEAFF. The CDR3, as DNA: TGTGCCAGCAGCTCCCTGCTACAGGGGGCCCAGGGTCAGGGAACTGAAGCTTTCTTT.

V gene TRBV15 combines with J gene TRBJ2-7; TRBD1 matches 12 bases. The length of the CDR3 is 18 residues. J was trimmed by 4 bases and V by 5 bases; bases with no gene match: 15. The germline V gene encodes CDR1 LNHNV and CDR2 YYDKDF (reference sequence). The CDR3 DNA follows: TGTGCCACCAGCCCTCCTACCCGGGGACAGGGGGCAGGTTACGAGCAGTACTTC. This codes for CATSPPTRGQGAGYEQYF.

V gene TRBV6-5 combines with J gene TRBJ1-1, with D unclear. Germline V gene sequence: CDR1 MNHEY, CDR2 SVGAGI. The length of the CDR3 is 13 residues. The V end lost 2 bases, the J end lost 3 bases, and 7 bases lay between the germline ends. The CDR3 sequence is CASSYGRDTEAFF. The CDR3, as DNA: TGTGCCAGCAGTTACGGGCGGGACACTGAAGCTTTCTTT.

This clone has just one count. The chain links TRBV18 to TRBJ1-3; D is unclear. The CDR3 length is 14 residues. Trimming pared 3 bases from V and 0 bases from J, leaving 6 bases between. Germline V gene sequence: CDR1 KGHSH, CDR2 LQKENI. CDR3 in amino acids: CASSPKSSGNTIYF. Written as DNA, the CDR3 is TGTGCCAGCTCACCTAAATCCTCTGGAAACACCATATATTTT.